This is a list of T cell receptor beta chains from one sample in a study of cytomegalovirus exposure and HLA in healthy donors. This table comes from immunoSEQ multiplex PCR, and its TCRdb copy is limited to in-frame clones, with some not included. The table includes around 100,000 clones, approximately 70% detected once. Source material: PBMCs. These receptors were obtained from a man in his forties in good health and CMV-seropositive. CDR3s include the opening cysteine and the closing phenylalanine or tryptophan. The D gene is left open where the match is weak. Size values are once, few and many counts, or a class for expanded clones, and some rows have none.

.,TRBJ2-1,TRBV29-1,.,TGCAGCGTTGTAAACACAGACGGTGAGCAGTTCTTC,CSVVNTDGEQFF
TRBD1,TRBJ1-5,TRBV7-2,.,TGTGCCAGCAGCGTCCTGGGGGGACAGGATCAGCCCCAGCATTTT,CASSVLGGQDQPQHF
TRBD2,TRBJ2-7,TRBV7-2,.,TGTGCCAGCAGCTTAGCGACTAGCGGGGGGTCGGTCTCTGGAGTGTTC,CASSLATSGGSVSGVF
.,TRBJ2-6,TRBV5-5,.,TGTGCCAGCAGCTTGTATCCGGGCTCTGGGGCCAACGTCCTGACTTTC,CASSLYPGSGANVLTF
TRBD2,TRBJ2-1,TRBV19,.,TGTGCCAGTAGTACGGGACTAGCTCCCTTTAGTGAGCAGTTCTTC,CASSTGLAPFSEQFF
.,TRBJ2-4,TRBV6-1,.,TGTGCCAGCAGTGATGATCTAGGAGCCAAAAACATTCAGTACTTC,CASSDDLGAKNIQYF
TRBD2,TRBJ2-5,TRBV11-2,.,TGTGCCAGCAGCCTGCAGGGAGGGCAGACCCAGTACTTC,CASSLQGGQTQYF
.,TRBJ1-1,TRBV19,.,TGTGCCAGTAGTATAGGGCGGTGGAGGGACGCTTTCTTT,CASSIGRWRDAFF
TRBD1,TRBJ1-2,TRBV6-5,.,TGTGCCAGCAGTTATGCCCGACAGGGGTTGAACTATGGCTACACCTTC,CASSYARQGLNYGYTF
.,TRBJ1-2,TRBV29-1,.,TGCAGCGTTGAAGACGGTTTAGCTGGCTATGGCTACACCTTC,CSVEDGLAGYGYTF
.,TRBJ2-7,TRBV11-2,.,TGTGCCAGCAGCTTAGAACTATCCTTCTCCTACGAGCAGTACTTC,CASSLELSFSYEQYF
.,TRBJ2-1,TRBV7-2,.,TGTGCCAGCCCGGGTGGATATGAGCAGTTCTTC,CASPGGYEQFF
.,TRBJ2-7,TRBV10-3,.,TGTGCCATCAGTGAGTCTAGGGGCGGATTCGACGAGCAGTACTTC,CAISESRGGFDEQYF
TRBD2,TRBJ2-2,TRBV9,.,TGTGCCAGCAGTGAGACTAGCGGCCTCACCGGGGAGCTGTTTTTT,CASSETSGLTGELFF
TRBD2,TRBJ2-1,TRBV7-6,.,TGTGCCAGCAGCCCATCGGGACTAAACAATGAGCAGTTCTTC,CASSPSGLNNEQFF
TRBD1,TRBJ2-7,TRBV5-1,.,TGCGCCAGCAGCTTCTCCGGGACAGGTTACGAGCAGTACTTC,CASSFSGTGYEQYF
TRBD2,TRBJ2-7,TRBV13,.,TGTGCCAGCAGCTTAGGGACTAGCGGGAGCCACGAGCAGTACTTC,CASSLGTSGSHEQYF
TRBD1,TRBJ2-2,TRBV5-1,.,TGCGCCAGCACCCTGACAGGGACGGGCACCGGGGAGCTGTTTTTT,CASTLTGTGTGELFF
TRBD1,TRBJ2-3,TRBV7-2,.,TGTGCCAGCAGCCTTTCCGGGACAGGGATGCCAGATACGCAGTATTTT,CASSLSGTGMPDTQYF
TRBD2,TRBJ2-2,TRBV5-4,few,TGTGCCAGCAGCTTGGGGACTAGCGGGCGGGCCGGGGAGCTGTTTTTT,CASSLGTSGRAGELFF
TRBD2,TRBJ2-3,TRBV4-2,.,TGTGCCAGCAGCCAAGAAGCTAGCGGGGGCACAGATACGCAGTATTTT,CASSQEASGGTDTQYF
TRBD2,TRBJ2-3,TRBV10-1,.,TGCGCCAGCAGTGGGGGAGCGGGAGCAGATACGCAGTATTTT,CASSGGAGADTQYF
TRBD1,TRBJ2-4,TRBV5-1,few,TGCGCCAGCAGCTTGGAGGGACAGAGAAACATTCAGTACTTC,CASSLEGQRNIQYF
TRBD1,TRBJ2-1,TRBV19,.,TGTGCCAGTAAATGGGGACAGGAAGTCGATGAGCAGTTCTTC,CASKWGQEVDEQFF
.,TRBJ2-5,TRBV6-5,.,TGTGCCAGCAGTTACGGAGGGGTCCAAGAGACCCAGTACTTC,CASSYGGVQETQYF
TRBD1,TRBJ1-2,TRBV5-4,once,TGTGCCAGCAGCTTCACAGGGGGCATTGGCTACACCTTC,CASSFTGGIGYTF
.,TRBJ1-1,TRBV27,.,TGTGCCAGCAGCAGATGGGGGGTGAACACTGAAACTTTCTTT,CASSRWGVNTETFF
.,TRBJ2-7,TRBV7-9,once,TGTGCCAGCAGCTCCGACTTAGAGGACGAGCAGTACTTC,CASSSDLEDEQYF
.,TRBJ2-5,TRBV9,.,TGTGCCAGCAGCGTACGTCCCAGCGGCCAAGAGACCCAGTACTTC,CASSVRPSGQETQYF
TRBD1,TRBJ1-1,TRBV7-3,.,TGTGCCAGCAGCTTAACGGGACAGGGCACTGAAGCTTTCTTT,CASSLTGQGTEAFF
.,TRBJ2-6,TRBV28,.,TGTGCCAGCAGTTCTCGCTCTGGGGCCAACGTCCTGACTTTC,CASSSRSGANVLTF
TRBD2,TRBJ2-2,TRBV10-3,few,TGTGCCATCAGCCAGGGACTAGCGGGACCCCGAGGCGGGGAGCTGTTTTTT,CAISQGLAGPRGGELFF
TRBD2,TRBJ2-1,TRBV7-2,.,TGTGCCAGCAGTTCCGGACTAGCGTCCAGTGAGCAGTTCTTC,CASSSGLASSEQFF
.,TRBJ1-6,TRBV2,.,TGTGCCAGCAGTGAAGCTAGGCAGGGGATGGGTTCACCCCTCCACTTT,CASSEARQGMGSPLHF
.,TRBJ2-1,TRBV30,.,TGTGCCTGGAGTGTCCGGTTCGAGCAGTTCTTC,CAWSVRFEQFF
TRBD1,TRBJ1-1,TRBV6-1,.,TGTGCCAGCACCGACAGGGGGCTAACTGAAGCTTTCTTT,CASTDRGLTEAFF
TRBD1,TRBJ1-3,TRBV6-5,.,TGTGCCAGCAGTGGGGACAGGGGGCCTGGAAACACCATATATTTT,CASSGDRGPGNTIYF
TRBD1,TRBJ1-1,TRBV30,.,TGTGCCTGGAGCTCGGGACAGGGGGGATGGGGTGAAGCTTTCTTT,CAWSSGQGGWGEAFF
TRBD1,TRBJ2-1,TRBV7-2,.,TGTGCCAGCAGCCCCGACAGGGGATCCTACAATGAGCAGTTCTTC,CASSPDRGSYNEQFF
.,TRBJ2-3,TRBV6-7,.,TGTGCCCTATACAGGATCAGGCCAGATACGCAGTATTTT,CALYRIRPDTQYF
.,TRBJ1-1,TRBV19,.,TGTGCCAGTAGTATAGACCGAGGATTGAACACTGAAGCTTTCTTT,CASSIDRGLNTEAFF
.,TRBJ2-4,TRBV15,.,TGTGCCACCAGCAGAGATAATTTAGGGGCCGGGGCCAAAAACATTCAGTACTTC,CATSRDNLGAGAKNIQYF
TRBD2,TRBJ2-3,TRBV5-1,.,TGCGCCAGCAGCTTGGCGGCGCGGGAGGTTCCAGATACGCAGTATTTT,CASSLAAREVPDTQYF
.,TRBJ1-2,TRBV6-5,.,TGTGCCAGCACCTCTGAAGGGGGGGTCTATGGCTACACCTTC,CASTSEGGVYGYTF
TRBD2,TRBJ2-4,TRBV29-1,once,TGCAGCGTTCGTTACGGCGGGGGCATTCAGTACTTC,CSVRYGGGIQYF
.,TRBJ1-2,TRBV9,.,TGTGCCAGCAGCGTAGGAGTCAGCGGGGCTAACTATGGCTACACCTTC,CASSVGVSGANYGYTF
.,TRBJ1-1,TRBV9,.,TGTGCCAGCAGCGCGTCCGGGGGGGCCACTGAAGCTTTCTTT,CASSASGGATEAFF
TRBD1,TRBJ2-1,TRBV11-2,.,TGTGCCAGCAGCTTACGCCCAGGGGGCGGTGAGCAGTTCTTC,CASSLRPGGGEQFF
.,TRBJ1-2,TRBV28,.,TGTGCCAGCAGTTTATACCGGGAGCCCGATCGCTACACCTTC,CASSLYREPDRYTF
TRBD2,TRBJ2-3,TRBV7-9,.,TGTGCCAGCAGCCCTGGGACTAGCGGGATTACGCAGTATTTT,CASSPGTSGITQYF
TRBD2,TRBJ2-2,TRBV4-3,few,TGCGCCAGCAGCCAAGATATTTTGGGGGGACTAGCGGGAGTGGGCGGGGAGCTGTTTTTT,CASSQDILGGLAGVGGELFF